Below are 26 T cell receptor beta chains sequenced from a single sample in a study of regulatory T cells in long-lasting Graves disease. Time point meaning: persistent/refractory GD, antithyroid drugs over 5 years with positive TRAb. PBMC RNA was the source of the TCR library. Through Arm-PCR of CDR3 regions and iRepertoire HTBI primers, TCR beta libraries were built. One entry per CDR3 protein results from TCRdb running MiXCR on the multiplex PCR reads. The sample contains 390,000 or so distinct CDR3 sequences, roughly 24% of which appear only once. The sample was peripheral blood mononuclear cells (PBMCs), taken when the disease was refractory, from a patient treated with antithyroid drugs. These receptors originate from a woman aged 40 to 50 with Graves disease.

There are many counts of this clonotype. The CDR3 is CASSLTGDGRTEAFF. CDR3 DNA: TGTGCCAGCAGTCTCACAGGGGATGGTAGGACTGAAGCTTTCTTT. J is TRBJ1-1 and V is TRBV28; 7 bases line up with TRBD1. Germline values: CDR1 MDHEN, CDR2 SYDVKM. The CDR3 is 15 residues long. After removal of 5 bases from V and 5 bases from J, the junction contained 11 bases not matched to a gene. Combining the CDR3 with reference TRBV28 and TRBJ1-1 gives the whole variable domain DVKVTQSSRYLVKRTGEKVFLECVQDMDHENMFWYRQDPGLGLRLIYFSYDVKMKEKGDIPEGYSVSREKKERFSLILESASTNQTSMYLCASSLTGDGRTEAFFGQGTRLTVV.

Note on this clonotype: A much larger clone lies one base from this, so it may be a read error. V is TRBV6-5 and J is TRBJ2-3; 7 positions agree with TRBD2. V shed 0 bases, J shed 0 bases, and the junction held 3 bases outside the gene matches. This CDR3 has 16 residues. Germline V CDR1 and CDR2: MNHEY, SVGAGI. The CDR3 here is CASSYSRGKSTDTQYF. The CDR3 nucleotides are TGTGCCAGCAGTTACTCGCGGGGGAAAAGCACAGATACGCAGTATTTT.

This clonotype appeared a single time. As the CDR3 is not closed by the conserved phenylalanine or tryptophan, this likely results from a read error. The rearrangement joins TRBV28 to TRBJ1-5; D call uncertain. The CDR3 contains 17 residues. Germline V CDR1 and CDR2: MDHEN, SYDVKM. The CDR3 bases are TGTGCCAGCAGTTTGCCAGGACGTCTTCTTAGCAATCAACCCCAGCATTCT. It is translated as CASSLPGRLLSNQPQHS.

This clonotype was counted at least ten times. This sequence joins TRBV6-1 and TRBJ2-7; 12 nucleotides line up with TRBD2. Germline CDR1 is MNHNS and CDR2 is SASEGT. This CDR3 contains 15 residues. Germline trimming cut 5 bases from V and 5 bases from J; bases unmatched to any gene: 7. DNA of the CDR3: TGTGCCAGCAGTCGGGTGCTAGCGGGAGGGCACGAGCAGTACTTC. Its translation is CASSRVLAGGHEQYF.

As regards this clonotype: This may be a read error: a much more frequent sequence differs by one nucleotide. No conserved phenylalanine or tryptophan ends this CDR3, so it is likely a read error. V is TRBV19 and J is TRBJ2-4; D tentatively reads TRBD1 or TRBD2 (5 bases each). Trimming removed 6 bases at V and 8 bases at J, with 17 bases between. CDR1 is LNHDA and CDR2 is SQIVND in the germline V gene (reference sequence). The CDR3 contains 14 residues. In nucleotides, the CDR3 is TGTGCCAGTAGAAACCGGGACGTCTACGACATTCAGTACCTC. Its protein product is CASRNRDVYDIQYL.

The table lists this clonotype with many counts. The chain is built from TRBV2 and TRBJ2-7, with D possibly matching TRBD1 (5 bases). Trimming pared 4 bases from V and 1 base from J, leaving 11 bases between. Per the germline V gene, CDR1 is SNHLY and CDR2 is FYNNEI. CDR3 length equals 14 residues. As DNA, the CDR3 is TGTGCCAGCAGTGTTCAGGGCGAATCCTACGAGCAGTACTTC. This codes for CASSVQGESYEQYF.

The rearrangement links TRBV5-1 to TRBJ2-2; D not resolved. The germline CDR1 and CDR2 sequences are SGHRS and YFSETQ. The V end was cut by 5 bases, the J end by 0 bases, with 11 bases between. The CDR3 spans 15 residues. CDR3 amino acids: CASRAGPPNTGELFF. As DNA, the CDR3 is TGCGCCAGCAGGGCAGGTCCCCCGAACACCGGGGAGCTGTTTTTT.

Many counts were recorded for this clonotype. This chain uses TRBV28 with TRBJ2-4; the match to TRBD1 covers 10 bases. Germline V gives CDR1 MDHEN, CDR2 SYDVKM. The CDR3 is made up of 15 amino acids. Trimming took 8 bases from V and 5 from J; bases not matched to a gene: 9. The CDR3 sequence: CASGSPGQGQNIQYF. In DNA form, the CDR3 reads TGTGCCAGCGGATCTCCGGGACAGGGGCAAAACATTCAGTACTTC.

This clonotype has a handful of counts. V is TRBV15 and J is TRBJ1-4; D is ambiguous. V lost 0 bases, J lost 8 bases, and 10 bases lay in between. The CDR3 totals 14 residues. CDR1 is LNHNV, CDR2 YYDKDF, per germline (reference sequence). The CDR3 sequence: CATSRDTSGEKLFF. In nucleotides, the CDR3 is TGTGCCACCAGCAGAGATACTTCTGGCGAAAAACTGTTTTTT.

This clonotype was detected a few times. The chain employs TRBV20-1 and TRBJ2-3, with 10 bases identical to TRBD2. Germline V gene sequence: CDR1 DFQATT, CDR2 SNEGSKA (reference sequence). This CDR3 comprises 17 residues. Trimming at V came to 3 bases and at J to 6 bases, leaving 15 bases not matched to a gene. CDR3 sequence (DNA): TGCAGTGCTAGTGGGTGGGTCCTAGCGGGAGTCGGGGATACGCAGTATTTT. This translates into CSASGWVLAGVGDTQYF.

The rearrangement uses TRBV5-1 and TRBJ2-1; no definite D call. Germline CDR1 and CDR2: SGHRS and YFSETQ. The CDR3 spans 16 residues. Between the trimmed V and J ends, which lost 3 bases and 2 bases, there was a span of 15 bases. CDR3 nucleotide sequence: TGCGCCAGCAGCTCCCCAGCCCCCTCCCCCTACAATGAGCAGTTCTTC. Residues: CASSSPAPSPYNEQFF.

By frequency in the sample, this clonotype is medium-sized (0.01 to 0.1%). The V and J genes are TRBV29-1 and TRBJ1-2, with D tentatively TRBD1 (6 bases). Germline CDR1 and CDR2: SQVTM and ANQGSEA. V dropped 4 bases and J dropped 6 bases, with 9 bases sitting between them. This CDR3 has 11 amino acids. The CDR3 region has the DNA TGCAGCGTTGGCGGGGGCAATGGCTACACCTTC. Translating gives CSVGGGNGYTF.

The rearrangement uses TRBV7-9 and TRBJ2-2; 11 nucleotides match TRBD2. The CDR3 has 17 residues. Looked up from germline, CDR1 is SEHNR and CDR2 is FQNEAQ (reference sequence). Trimming removed 3 bases from V and 6 bases from J; junction bases left unmatched: 9. CDR3 DNA: TGTGCCAGCAGCTTCCCCCCGTCTAGCGGGAGGTCCGGGGAGCTGTTTTTT. Its protein is CASSFPPSSGRSGELFF.

The rearrangement joins TRBV27 to TRBJ2-3; TRBD2 agrees at 10 bases. This CDR3 has 16 amino acids. J lost 8 bases, V lost 4 bases, and 12 bases had no gene match. In germline, CDR1 is MNHEY, CDR2 SMNVEV (reference sequence). CDR3 DNA: TGTGCCAGCAGTTCAGGGACTAGCGCCCGAAGGGGTACGCAGTATTTT. This codes for CASSSGTSARRGTQYF.

V and J are TRBV2 and TRBJ2-1; 8 nucleotides match TRBD2. V was pared by 7 bases and J by 3 bases, with 8 bases of the junction left unmatched. There are 15 residues in the CDR3. Germline values: CDR1 SNHLY, CDR2 FYNNEI. CDR3 in amino acids: CASTRLASSYNEQFF. The CDR3, as DNA: TGTGCCAGCACTAGACTAGCGAGCAGCTACAATGAGCAGTTCTTC.

This clonotype appeared a single time. The genes are TRBV10-3 and TRBJ2-3; the match to TRBD1 covers 11 bases. Germline values: CDR1 ENHRY, CDR2 SYGVKD. V gave up 7 bases and J gave up 4 bases; unmatched junction bases: 13. The CDR3 is 17 residues long. This chain's CDR3 is CAIKGTGGIDGPDTQYF. Here the CDR3 DNA reads TGTGCCATCAAGGGGACAGGGGGAATAGACGGACCAGATACGCAGTATTTT.

The rearrangement links TRBV7-6 to TRBJ2-2; 9 positions agree with TRBD1. CDR3 length equals 16 residues. Germline V lookup: CDR1 SGHVS, CDR2 FNYEAQ. The trim removed 6 bases at V and 6 bases at J, leaving 11 bases unmatched. The CDR3 spells CASSGGQGKLSGELFF. The CDR3, as DNA: TGTGCCAGCAGTGGCGGACAGGGGAAGTTGTCCGGGGAGCTGTTTTTT.

At least ten counts were recorded for this clonotype. V is TRBV11-2 and J is TRBJ2-4; 7 bases agree with TRBD1. Germline values: CDR1 SGHAT, CDR2 FQNNGV. The length of the CDR3 is 17 residues. Trimming removed 1 base from V and 4 bases from J; junction bases left unmatched: 10. The CDR3 region is CASSLGSRDRVKNIQYF. The CDR3 region has the DNA TGTGCCAGCAGCTTAGGAAGCAGGGACAGAGTTAAAAACATTCAGTACTTC.

This clonotype occurred a few times. The V gene is TRBV6-5, the J gene TRBJ2-5; D remains ambiguous. V lost 0 bases and J lost 5, with 13 bases in between. In germline, CDR1 is MNHEY, CDR2 SVGAGI. This CDR3 region has 15 residues. The CDR3 here is CASSYSLRLRETQYF. The CDR3 bases are TGTGCCAGCAGTTACTCACTCAGGTTGCGGGAGACCCAGTACTTC.

In its sample, this clonotype was seen a few times. This chain uses TRBV20-1 with TRBJ1-5; D uncertain. The CDR3 has 15 residues. Between the trimmed V and J ends, which lost 6 bases and 6 bases, there was a span of 21 bases. Per germline, CDR1 DFQATT and CDR2 SNEGSKA (reference sequence). The CDR3 is CSARNRARRGQPQHF. The CDR3 bases are TGCAGTGCCAGAAACCGGGCCCGACGCGGTCAGCCCCAGCATTTT.

The CDR3 loop reads CASSSGQGSPGELFF. CDR3 in DNA: TGTGCCAGCAGTTCAGGACAGGGGTCCCCCGGGGAGCTGTTTTTT. The J gene is TRBJ2-2, the V gene TRBV28; 9 nucleotides agree with TRBD1. J gave up 6 bases and V 4 bases, and 6 bases lay outside the gene matches. CDR1 MDHEN and CDR2 SYDVKM come from the germline V gene. The CDR3 has 15 amino acids.

V usage is TRBV28 and J usage is TRBJ2-7; D may be TRBD2 (8 bases). Trimming stripped 6 bases from V and 3 bases from J, with 15 bases between. The germline gives CDR1 MDHEN, CDR2 SYDVKM. The CDR3 has 14 residues. Here the CDR3 DNA reads TGTGCCAGCAGCTTAGCGGGACAGTACTACGAGCAGTACTTC. Translated, it gives CASSLAGQYYEQYF.

This clonotype has a single count. The chain joins TRBV20-1 to TRBJ2-7; D call uncertain. V was clipped by 2 bases and J by 2 bases, with 7 bases between them. The CDR3 is made up of 12 amino acids. CDR1 and CDR2 from the germline V gene are DFQATT and SNEGSKA (reference sequence). Here the CDR3 reads CSARSGAYEQYF. Written as DNA, the CDR3 is TGCAGTGCTAGATCGGGTGCCTACGAGCAGTACTTC.

The rearrangement joins TRBV7-3 to TRBJ2-7; TRBD1 or TRBD2 may be the D gene (5 bases each). In germline, CDR1 is SGHTA, CDR2 FQGTGA. V was pared by 5 bases and J by 6 bases, with 14 bases between. The CDR3 is 13 residues long. CDR3 sequence reads: CASSPGPTSEQYF. CDR3 nucleotide sequence: TGTGCCAGCAGCCCGGGACCGACTTCCGAGCAGTACTTC.

In its sample, this clonotype was seen many times. The V gene is TRBV29-1, the J gene TRBJ1-1; 9 bases fit TRBD1. CDR3 length: 11 residues. Germline CDR1 is SQVTM and CDR2 is ANQGSEA. V trimming: 6 bases; J trimming: 7 bases; junction bases outside the gene matches: 3. The DNA of the CDR3 is TGCAGCGTAGGGACAGGGATTGAAGCTTTCTTT. As protein: CSVGTGIEAFF.

This clonotype was detected many times. The V gene is TRBV27, the J gene TRBJ2-5; D not resolved. This CDR3 has 13 residues. Germline V gene sequence: CDR1 MNHEY, CDR2 SMNVEV (reference sequence). The germline V and J ends were trimmed by 6 bases and 5 bases, with 13 bases remaining between them. CDR3 residues: CASRPRLGETQYF. CDR3 coding DNA: TGTGCCAGCAGACCTAGGCTAGGGGAGACCCAGTACTTC.